The 27 T cell receptor beta chains given below trace back to one sample, sequenced in a study of T cell responses to AZD1222 COVID-19 vaccine. Clones were read by immunoSEQ multiplex PCR, and TCRdb kept only the in-frame ones, dropping some. The sample has around 86,000 clones, about 90% seen once. Sequenced here: peripheral blood, sampled on day 0 of AZD1222 vaccination. These receptors were collected from an adult in good health.

This chain connects TRBV12-5 to TRBJ2-3; perhaps TRBD2 as D (6 bases). CDR1 and CDR2 (germline): LGHNT, FRNRAP. The CDR3 has 14 residues. Trimming removed 2 bases from V and 6 bases from J, with 12 bases in between. The DNA for the CDR3 is TGTGCTAGTGGTTTGCAGGGCGGGGCTGATACGCAGTATTTT. Its translation is CASGLQGGADTQYF. Based on the CDR3 plus reference TRBV12-5 and TRBJ2-3, the full variable domain is DARVTQTPRHKVTEMGQEVTMRCQPILGHNTVFWYRQTMMQGLELLAYFRNRAPLDDSGMPKDRFSAEMPDATLATLKIQPSEPRDSAVYFCASGLQGGADTQYFGPGTRLTVL.

This sequence joins TRBV4-1 and TRBJ1-1; D is perhaps TRBD1 (6 bases). V was clipped by 4 bases and J by 1 base, with 7 bases between them. From germline, CDR1 is MGHRA and CDR2 YSYEKL. The CDR3 consists of 13 residues. The CDR3 here is CASSPRGNTEAFF. Written as DNA, the CDR3 is TGCGCCAGCAGCCCCAGGGGGAACACTGAAGCTTTCTTT.

The gene calls are TRBV3-1 (or the pseudogene TRBV3-2) and TRBJ2-1, with TRBD2 identical over 10 bases. V lost 0 bases, J lost 6 bases, and 11 bases stayed unmatched. The CDR3 runs to 18 residues. Germline V gene data show CDR1 as LGHDT and CDR2 as YNNKEL (reference sequence). Here the CDR3 DNA reads TGTGCCAGCAGCCAAGATACCCTAGCGGGGGACGGTGGCAATGAGCAGTTCTTC. It yields the protein CASSQDTLAGDGGNEQFF.

V usage is TRBV6-1 and J usage is TRBJ1-5; TRBD1 matches 7 bases. Per germline, CDR1 MNHNS and CDR2 SASEGT. The CDR3 spans 14 residues. The V gene end was trimmed by 1 base and the J gene end by 7 bases; junction bases not matched to a gene: 4. The CDR3 sequence is CASSEGRGGQPQHF. The CDR3 region has the DNA TGTGCCAGCAGTGAAGGCAGGGGGGGACAGCCCCAGCATTTT.

The V and J genes are TRBV2 and TRBJ2-3; possibly TRBD2 for D (7 bases). The CDR3 sequence is 16 residues long. V shed 9 bases and J shed 0 bases, with 19 bases lying between them. From germline, CDR1 is SNHLY and CDR2 FYNNEI. The CDR3: CASRGERTRSTDTQYF. The CDR3 DNA reads TGTGCCAGTAGGGGGGAGAGGACTAGAAGCACAGATACGCAGTATTTT.

The chain links TRBV12-3 or TRBV12-4 to TRBJ1-2, with D unclear. The V gene lost 4 bases and the J gene lost 7 bases, with 7 bases spanning the gap. CDR3 length: 11 residues. DNA of the CDR3: TGTGCCAGCAGTTCTGGCAGTGGCTACACCTTC. It codes for CASSSGSGYTF.

V gene TRBV3-1 (or the pseudogene TRBV3-2) combines with J gene TRBJ2-1, with D possibly matching TRBD2 (6 bases). This CDR3 spans 15 amino acids. CDR1 and CDR2 (germline): LGHDT, YNNKEL (reference sequence). Trimming cost V 4 bases and J 1 base, with 11 bases left between them. The DNA for the CDR3 is TGTGCCAGCAGCCCTACGGGGGTTTCCTACAATGAGCAGTTCTTC. This codes for CASSPTGVSYNEQFF.

V is TRBV6-5 and J is TRBJ1-1; TRBD1 might be the D (6 bases). Trimming pared 4 bases from V and 4 bases from J, leaving 13 bases between. This CDR3 has 14 amino acids. Germline-derived CDR1 and CDR2 are MNHEY and SVGAGI. For the CDR3, the DNA is TGTGCCAGCAGTTCGCCGGGCAGGGGCACTGAAGCTTTCTTT. Protein sequence: CASSSPGRGTEAFF.

The chain couples TRBV19 to TRBJ1-1; 7 bases align to TRBD1. The V and J ends lost 2 bases and 6 bases, in that order; junction bases with no gene match: 9. This CDR3 spans 15 amino acids. The germline V gene encodes CDR1 LNHDA and CDR2 SQIVND (reference sequence). The CDR3 here is CASSIQAGGVSEAFF. CDR3 sequence (DNA): TGTGCCAGTAGTATACAGGCAGGGGGAGTTTCTGAAGCTTTCTTT.

The genes are TRBV5-1 and TRBJ1-4; D unresolved. CDR1 is SGHRS and CDR2 is YFSETQ in the germline V gene. Trimming removed 4 bases from V and 4 bases from J, with 14 bases in between. This CDR3 comprises 15 residues. The DNA for the CDR3 is TGCGCCAGCAGCGTGAACCCCGGGAATAATGAAAAACTGTTTTTT. Translating gives CASSVNPGNNEKLFF. Drawing the rest from reference TRBV5-1 and TRBJ1-4, the complete variable domain is KAGVTQTPRYLIKTRGQQVTLSCSPISGHRSVSWYQQTPGQGLQFLFEYFSETQRNKGNFPGRFSGRQFSNSRSEMNVSTLELGDSALYLCASSVNPGNNEKLFFGSGTQLSVL.

The rearrangement joins TRBV27 to TRBJ2-1, with D possibly TRBD2 on 5 matching bases. The CDR3 has 15 residues. Germline-derived CDR1 and CDR2 are MNHEY and SMNVEV (reference sequence). The V and J ends lost 3 bases and 7 bases respectively, with 16 bases between them. The CDR3, as DNA: TGTGCCAGCAGTTTCTCAGGACTGGATGGTAATGAGCAGTTCTTC. It encodes CASSFSGLDGNEQFF.

The chain joins TRBV29-1 to TRBJ1-4; D gene ambiguous. Germline values: CDR1 SQVTM, CDR2 ANQGSEA. V lost 5 bases, J lost 4 bases, and 8 bases lay in between. The CDR3 is 12 amino acids. Here the CDR3 reads CSVSSLNEKLFF. The CDR3 nucleotides are TGCAGCGTTTCATCTCTTAATGAAAAACTGTTTTTT.

This clone was recorded only once. This chain connects TRBV7-8 to TRBJ2-7, with TRBD1 matching over 7 bases. The ends lost 8 bases at V and 6 bases at J; junction bases unmatched: 19. Germline V gene lookup returns CDR1 SGHVS and CDR2 FQNEAQ. CDR3 length: 16 residues. CDR3 nucleotides: TGTGCCAGCCGTACGGGCCGGACAGGCCGCTCTGGCGAGCAGTACTTC. Protein product: CASRTGRTGRSGEQYF.

As DNA, the CDR3 is TGTGCCAGTAGTTCACTGGGTCATGAAGCTTTCTTT. It yields the protein CASSSLGHEAFF. The chain carries TRBV19 and TRBJ1-1; D is uncertain. The CDR3 contains 12 residues. Trimming took 5 bases from V and 7 from J, leaving 11 bases between them. CDR1 and CDR2 from the germline V gene are LNHDA and SQIVND (reference sequence).

This chain uses TRBV27 with TRBJ2-7, with D perhaps TRBD1 or TRBD2 (5 bases each). Germline V CDR1 and CDR2: MNHEY, SMNVEV (reference sequence). The CDR3 consists of 13 residues. Trimming shortened V by 2 bases and J by 6 bases, and 11 bases separated the two germline ends. CDR3 DNA: TGTGCCAGCAGTTTAGAGTTTGGGGGCGAGCAGTACTTC. Protein sequence: CASSLEFGGEQYF.

The chain combines TRBV9 with TRBJ2-1, with D unclear. The CDR3 sequence is 11 residues long. CDR1 and CDR2 (germline): SGDLS, YYNGEE. V was clipped by 0 bases and J by 8 bases, with 3 bases between them. CDR3 coding DNA: TGTGCCAGCAGCGTAGACGATGAGCAGTTCTTC. It translates to CASSVDDEQFF.

In DNA form, the CDR3 reads TGTGCCAGCCAACCAGGGGGAGCTACGGAGAAAAAACTGTTTTTT. As protein: CASQPGGATEKKLFF. The chain recombines TRBV6-5 with TRBJ1-4; TRBD1 matches 7 bases. This CDR3 spans 15 amino acids. J gave up 9 bases and V 8 bases, and 15 bases lay outside the gene matches. Germline-derived CDR1 and CDR2 are MNHEY and SVGAGI.

The J gene is TRBJ2-7, the V gene TRBV6-5; D uncertain. V dropped 4 bases and J dropped 2 bases, with 3 bases sitting between them. The CDR3 covers 11 residues. Germline V gene sequence: CDR1 MNHEY, CDR2 SVGAGI. The CDR3 loop is CASSSAYEQYF. CDR3 nucleotide sequence: TGTGCCAGCAGTTCCGCCTACGAGCAGTACTTC.

This chain joins TRBV28 and TRBJ2-4, with 7 bases fitting TRBD1. CDR1 MDHEN and CDR2 SYDVKM come from the germline V gene. The CDR3 runs to 16 residues. J gave up 0 bases and V 5 bases, and 7 bases lay outside the gene matches. The CDR3 sequence: CASSGDSGVAKNIQYF. CDR3 nucleotides: TGTGCCAGCAGTGGGGACAGTGGTGTAGCCAAAAACATTCAGTACTTC.

The CDR3, as DNA: TGTGCCAGCAGTCCCGTCCCAAGGGGGGGCTACACCTTC. This sequence encodes CASSPVPRGGYTF. V and J are TRBV27 and TRBJ1-2, with D tentatively TRBD1 (6 bases). Germline-derived CDR1 and CDR2 are MNHEY and SMNVEV (reference sequence). The CDR3 contains 13 residues. The germline V and J ends were trimmed by 5 bases and 8 bases, with 15 bases remaining between them.

The chain uses TRBV11-3 and TRBJ1-1; 9 bases map to TRBD1. The CDR3 contains 16 residues. V gave up 1 base and J gave up 5 bases; unmatched junction bases: 8. Germline V gene sequence: CDR1 SGHNT, CDR2 YENEEA. CDR3 sequence reads: CASSLALQGAGTEAFF. Written as DNA, the CDR3 is TGTGCCAGCAGCTTAGCTTTACAGGGGGCAGGAACTGAAGCTTTCTTT.

This clone is a singleton in its sample. The chain uses TRBV7-2 and TRBJ2-3; 12 nucleotides align to TRBD2. The CDR3 length is 16 residues. After removal of 2 bases from V and 2 bases from J, the junction contained 2 bases not matched to a gene. CDR1 is SGHTA and CDR2 is FQGNSA in the germline V gene. The CDR3: CASSLRLAGATDTQYF. The CDR3 DNA reads as TGTGCCAGCAGCTTAAGACTAGCGGGAGCCACAGATACGCAGTATTTT.

The genes are TRBV12-3 or TRBV12-4 and TRBJ1-2; no clear D. V lost 7 bases and J 2 bases, leaving 5 bases between the germline ends. The CDR3 runs to 11 residues. This chain's CDR3 is CASMGNYGYTF. The CDR3, as DNA: TGTGCCAGCATGGGGAACTATGGCTACACCTTC.

The rearrangement joins TRBV7-5 to TRBJ2-7; the listed D gene, TRBD1, was not tested against the DNA. TRBV7-5 is listed as a pseudogene. This CDR3 is 15 amino acids long. DNA of the CDR3: TGTGTCAGAAGCTTAGCGGGGAGGACAGGCTTCGAGCAGTACTTC. Translating gives CVRSLAGRTGFEQYF.

The V and J genes are TRBV7-2 and TRBJ1-6; D unclear. Trimming stripped 5 bases from V and 14 bases from J, with 22 bases between. CDR3 size: 15 residues. The V gene's germline CDR1 is SGHTA and CDR2 FQGNSA. The CDR3 DNA reads TGTGCCAGCAGCCGTACCGGGAGGCCGTTTATAGCCCTCCACTTT. Translating gives CASSRTGRPFIALHF.

The rearrangement uses TRBV7-6 and TRBJ1-1; no definite D call. The germline CDR1 and CDR2 sequences are SGHVS and FNYEAQ. V gave up 3 bases and J gave up 1 base, with 12 bases separating them. CDR3 length: 15 amino acids. CDR3 residues: CASSFAPGENTEAFF. CDR3 DNA: TGTGCCAGCAGCTTCGCGCCAGGCGAGAACACTGAAGCTTTCTTT.

This rearrangement joins TRBV5-5 to TRBJ1-5; D not certain. Trimming removed 4 bases from V and 2 bases from J, with 28 bases in between. The CDR3 spans 20 residues. CDR1 is SGHKS and CDR2 is YYEKEE in the germline V gene (reference sequence). The CDR3 spells CASSINHSGRGLGGNQPQHF. In DNA form, the CDR3 reads TGTGCCAGCAGCATTAACCACTCGGGCCGGGGTTTGGGTGGCAATCAGCCCCAGCATTTT.